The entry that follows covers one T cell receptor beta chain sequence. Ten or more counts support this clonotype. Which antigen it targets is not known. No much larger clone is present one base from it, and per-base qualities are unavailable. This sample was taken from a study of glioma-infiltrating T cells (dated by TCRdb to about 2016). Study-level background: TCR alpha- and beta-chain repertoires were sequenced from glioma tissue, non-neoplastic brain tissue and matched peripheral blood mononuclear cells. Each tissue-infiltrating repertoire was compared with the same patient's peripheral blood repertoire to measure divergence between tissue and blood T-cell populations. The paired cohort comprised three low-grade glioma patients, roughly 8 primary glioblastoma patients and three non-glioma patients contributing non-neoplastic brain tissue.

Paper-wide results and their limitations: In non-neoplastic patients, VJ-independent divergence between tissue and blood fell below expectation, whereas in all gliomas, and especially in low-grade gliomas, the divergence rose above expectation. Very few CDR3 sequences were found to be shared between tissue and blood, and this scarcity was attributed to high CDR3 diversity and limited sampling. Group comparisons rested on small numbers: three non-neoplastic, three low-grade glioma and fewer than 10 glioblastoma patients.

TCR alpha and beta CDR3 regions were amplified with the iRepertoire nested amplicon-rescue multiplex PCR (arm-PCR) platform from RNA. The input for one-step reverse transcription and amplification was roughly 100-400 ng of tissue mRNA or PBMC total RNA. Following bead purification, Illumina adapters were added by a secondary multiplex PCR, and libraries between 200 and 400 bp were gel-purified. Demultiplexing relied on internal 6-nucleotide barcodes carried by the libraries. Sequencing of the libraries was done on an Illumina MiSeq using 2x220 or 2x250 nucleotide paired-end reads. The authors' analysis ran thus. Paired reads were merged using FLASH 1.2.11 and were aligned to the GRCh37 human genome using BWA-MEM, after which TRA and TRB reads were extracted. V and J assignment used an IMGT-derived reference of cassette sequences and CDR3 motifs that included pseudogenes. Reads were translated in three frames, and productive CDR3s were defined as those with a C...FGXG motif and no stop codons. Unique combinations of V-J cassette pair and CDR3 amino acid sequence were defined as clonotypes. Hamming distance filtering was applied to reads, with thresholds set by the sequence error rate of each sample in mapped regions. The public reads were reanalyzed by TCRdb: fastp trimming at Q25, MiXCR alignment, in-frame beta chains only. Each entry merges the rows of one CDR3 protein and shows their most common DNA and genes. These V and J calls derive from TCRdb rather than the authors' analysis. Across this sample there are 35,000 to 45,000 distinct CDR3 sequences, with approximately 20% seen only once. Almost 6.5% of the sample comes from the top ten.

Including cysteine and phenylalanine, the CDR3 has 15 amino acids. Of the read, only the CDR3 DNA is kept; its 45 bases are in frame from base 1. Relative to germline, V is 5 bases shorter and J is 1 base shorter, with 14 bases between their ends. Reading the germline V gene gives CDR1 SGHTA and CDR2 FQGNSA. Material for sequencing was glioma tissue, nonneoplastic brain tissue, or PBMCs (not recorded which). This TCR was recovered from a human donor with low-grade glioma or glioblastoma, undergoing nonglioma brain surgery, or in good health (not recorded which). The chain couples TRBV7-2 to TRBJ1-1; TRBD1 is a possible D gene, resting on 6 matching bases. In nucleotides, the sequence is TGTGCCAGCAGCGAGACGGACAGCCAGAACACTGAAGCTTTCTTT. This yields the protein CASSETDSQNTEAFF.